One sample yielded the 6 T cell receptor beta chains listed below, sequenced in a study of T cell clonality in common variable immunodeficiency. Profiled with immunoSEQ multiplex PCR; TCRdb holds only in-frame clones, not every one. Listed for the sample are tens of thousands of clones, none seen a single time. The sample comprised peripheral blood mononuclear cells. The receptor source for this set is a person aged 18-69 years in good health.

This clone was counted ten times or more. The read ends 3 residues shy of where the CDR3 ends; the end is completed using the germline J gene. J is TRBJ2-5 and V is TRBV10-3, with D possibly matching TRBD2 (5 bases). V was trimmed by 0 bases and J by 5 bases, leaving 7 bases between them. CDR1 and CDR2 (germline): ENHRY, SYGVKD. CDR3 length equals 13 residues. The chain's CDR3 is CAISESRVETQYF. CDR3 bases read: TGTGCCATCAGTGAGTCGAGGGTTGAGACC.

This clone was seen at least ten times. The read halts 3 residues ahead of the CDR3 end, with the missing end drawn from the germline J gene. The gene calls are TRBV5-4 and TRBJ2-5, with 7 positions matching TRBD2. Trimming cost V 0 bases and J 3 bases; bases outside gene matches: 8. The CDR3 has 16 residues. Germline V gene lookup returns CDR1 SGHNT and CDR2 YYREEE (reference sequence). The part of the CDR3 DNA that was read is TGTGCCAGCAGCTTGGAACCTAGCGGAGTTAAAGAGACC. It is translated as CASSLEPSGVKET. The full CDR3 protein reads CASSLEPSGVKETQYF.

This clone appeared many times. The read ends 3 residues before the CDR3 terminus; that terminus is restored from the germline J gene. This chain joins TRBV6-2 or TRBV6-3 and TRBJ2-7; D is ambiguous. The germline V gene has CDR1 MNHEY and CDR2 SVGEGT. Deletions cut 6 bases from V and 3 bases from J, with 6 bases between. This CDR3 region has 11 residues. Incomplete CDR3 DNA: TGTGCCAGCAGCCAAAACTACGAG. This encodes CASSQNYE. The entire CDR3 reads CASSQNYEQYF.

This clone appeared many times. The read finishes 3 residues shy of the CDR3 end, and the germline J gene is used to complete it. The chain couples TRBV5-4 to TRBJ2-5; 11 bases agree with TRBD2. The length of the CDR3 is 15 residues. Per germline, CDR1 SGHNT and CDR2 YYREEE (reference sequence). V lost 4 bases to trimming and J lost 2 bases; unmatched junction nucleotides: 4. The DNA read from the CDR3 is TGTGCCAGCAGCCCGGGACTAGCGGTTCAAGAGACC. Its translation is CASSPGLAVQET. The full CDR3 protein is CASSPGLAVQETQYF.

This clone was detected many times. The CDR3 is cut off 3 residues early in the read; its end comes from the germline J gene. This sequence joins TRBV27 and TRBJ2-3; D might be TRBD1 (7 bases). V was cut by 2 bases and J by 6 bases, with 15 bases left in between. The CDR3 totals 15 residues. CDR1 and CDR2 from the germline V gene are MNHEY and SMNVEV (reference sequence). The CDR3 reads CASSLIGGAGDTQYF. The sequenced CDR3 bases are TGTGCCAGCAGTTTAATAGGGGGCGCGGGGGATACG.

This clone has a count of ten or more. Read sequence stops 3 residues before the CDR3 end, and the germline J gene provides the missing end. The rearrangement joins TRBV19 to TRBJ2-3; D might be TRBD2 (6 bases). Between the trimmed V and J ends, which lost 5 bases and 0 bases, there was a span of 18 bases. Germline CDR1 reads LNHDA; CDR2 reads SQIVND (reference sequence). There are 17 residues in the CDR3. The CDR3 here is CASSSRGDSSSTDTQYF. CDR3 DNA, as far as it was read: TGTGCCAGTAGTTCGCGGGGAGACAGTTCTAGCACAGATACG.